The entry below describes one TCR beta chain. Its specificity is unknown. TCRdb keeps only in-frame clones here, not all; method: immunoSEQ multiplex PCR. The data hold about 110,000 clones, with around 71% observed a single time. The record originates from a study of shared clonotypes between healthy human individuals. Findings and caveats of the study: Memory subsets generally showed smaller estimated richness than naive subsets did. Though the depth was large, rarefaction showed that sorted-subset sequencing was incomplete.

The sequence was collected from a woman aged 25 to 39 in good health. The sequenced material came from memory CD8+ T cells sorted from blood. Subset of the sample: CD45RO+ cells pooled with CCR7-negative TemRA cells.

DNA for the CDR3: TGTGCCAGCAGTGATATAGGGGGAGGCATGAACACTGAAGCTTTCTTT. Protein: CASSDIGGGMNTEAFF. The chain is built from TRBV25-1 and TRBJ1-1; D is perhaps TRBD1 (6 bases). The CDR3 is made up of 16 amino acids. Trimming removed 3 bases at V and 0 bases at J, with 14 bases between. Germline V gene data show CDR1 as MGHDK and CDR2 as SYGVNS. The full variable domain, in which reference TRBV25-1 and TRBJ1-1 provide the parts outside the CDR3, is EADIYQTPRYLVIGTGKKITLECSQTMGHDKMYWYQQDPGMELHLIHYSYGVNSTEKGDLSSESTVSRIRTEHFPLTLESARPSHTSQYLCASSDIGGGMNTEAFFGQGTRLTVV.